This T cell receptor (beta chain) originates from a study of blood T cell repertoires in COVID-19. Study details: The origin of the acute and convalescent COVID-19 samples was the United States, Italy and Spain. PBMCs, B-cell-depleted T cells, or T cells were the source of the cDNA or gDNA that made up the material.

Clones were sequenced by immunoSEQ multiplex PCR, and TCRdb holds only the in-frame ones, with some missing. The data show nearly 350,000 clones, around 80% seen once. The CDR3 covers 15 residues. With 7 bases clipped from V and 3 bases from J, the junction kept 8 bases outside the gene matches. Germline V gene sequence: CDR1 SGHRS, CDR2 YFSETQ. This sequence was found in a man aged 25-45 years with active or convalescent COVID-19. The rearrangement joins TRBV5-1 to TRBJ2-7; 12 nucleotides line up with TRBD1. The specimen was peripheral blood. The CDR3 DNA reads as TGCGCCAGCCAAACCGGGACAGGGGGCGGCTACGAGCAGTACTTC. Translation: CASQTGTGGGYEQYF.